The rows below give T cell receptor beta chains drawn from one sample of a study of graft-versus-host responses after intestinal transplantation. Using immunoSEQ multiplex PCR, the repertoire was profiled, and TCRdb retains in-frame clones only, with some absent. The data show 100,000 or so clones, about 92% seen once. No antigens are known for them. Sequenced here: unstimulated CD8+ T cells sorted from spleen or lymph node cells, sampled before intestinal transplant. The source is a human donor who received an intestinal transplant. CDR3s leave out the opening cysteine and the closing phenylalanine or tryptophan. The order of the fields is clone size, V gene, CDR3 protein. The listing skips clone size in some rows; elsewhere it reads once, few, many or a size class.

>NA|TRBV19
ASNSGQGISPLH
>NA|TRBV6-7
ASSPVFGRKTKAF
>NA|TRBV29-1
SVAGRGSYEQY
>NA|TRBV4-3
ASSQAASGNEKLF
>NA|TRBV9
ASSVTGSSYNEQF
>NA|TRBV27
ASSTGIAYEQY
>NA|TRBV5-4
ASSPDRGNLYNEQF
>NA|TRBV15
ATSTDGGGATYEQY
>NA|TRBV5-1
ASRTDTQETQY
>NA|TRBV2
ASRTGVESEKLF
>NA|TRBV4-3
ASSQEQGAEQY
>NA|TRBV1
TSSQTTSTNEKLF
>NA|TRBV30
AWSVTEDRGAF
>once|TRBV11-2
ASSYGQGYGYT
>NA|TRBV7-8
ASSFTGATNTEAF
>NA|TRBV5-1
ASSLNIKGGTEAF
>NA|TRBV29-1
SVDLGADTQY
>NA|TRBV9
ASIPGRSSGNTIY
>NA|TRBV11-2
ASGLQGYEQY
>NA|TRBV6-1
ASSEWEGEFDTEAF
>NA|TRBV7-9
ASSRATGTTYEQY
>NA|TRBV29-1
SVEASGPPNSGANVLT
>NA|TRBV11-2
ASSSWGSGTPSTDTQY
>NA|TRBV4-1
ASTHGMGGEHGEAF
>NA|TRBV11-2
ASSRGTDGYT
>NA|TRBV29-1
SVDHGYGYT
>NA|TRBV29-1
SVGTGGEYEQY
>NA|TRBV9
ASSVGQGGTEAF
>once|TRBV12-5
ASGLTRTSEDTGELF
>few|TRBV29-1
SVDRQADGELF
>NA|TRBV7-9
ASSLTPYEQY
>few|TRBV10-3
AISLGDTSYNEQF
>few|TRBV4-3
ASSQDPTGNEQF
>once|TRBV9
ASSVGTISSGANVLT
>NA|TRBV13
ASSPRMVPIGAF
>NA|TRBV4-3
ASSQGTGSLGNEQF
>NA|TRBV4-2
ASSQAPPGAGEQF
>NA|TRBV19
ATFYGGNYGYT
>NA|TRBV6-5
ATTGTLPYEQY
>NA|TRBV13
ASSSGQGAYEQY
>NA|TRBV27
ASRGIPGGGYT